The rows below give T cell receptor beta chains drawn from one sample of a study of molecular identifiers for immune sequencing clone quantification. Via MiXCR, TCRdb re-called the PCR reads, giving one row per CDR3 protein. The repertoire holds 490,000 or so distinct CDR3 sequences, 20% to 25% seen once, with about 0.8% in the top ten. The sequenced sample was naive CD8+ T cells from blood, with Jurkat cell RNA spiked in. The receptors shown here come from a human donor in good health. Some libraries in this study had Jurkat cell RNA spiked in. CDR3s include the opening cysteine and the closing phenylalanine or tryptophan. The order of the fields is D gene, V gene, clone size, J gene, CDR3 length, CDR3 protein, CDR3 DNA. The D gene is left open where the match is weak. The size of a clone is reported for some rows only, either as once, few or many, or as a class for expanded clones.

D: TRBD2
V: TRBV19
size: NA
J: TRBJ2-7
length: 14
CDR3: CASSIGGGTYEQYF
DNA: TGTGCCAGTAGTATCGGCGGGGGAACCTACGAGCAGTACTTC

D: NA
V: TRBV6-2/TRBV6-3
size: NA
J: TRBJ2-1
length: 12
CDR3: CAISGMWDEQFF
DNA: TGTGCCATCTCAGGGATGTGGGATGAGCAGTTCTTC

D: NA
V: TRBV30
size: many
J: TRBJ2-2
length: 17
CDR3: CAWSPVKTGRRTGELFF
DNA: TGTGCCTGGAGTCCAGTGAAGACGGGACGTAGGACCGGGGAGCTGTTTTTT

D: NA
V: TRBV12-3/TRBV12-4
size: NA
J: TRBJ2-6
length: 13
CDR3: CAVGDPGANVLTF
DNA: TGTGCCGTGGGCGACCCCGGGGCCAACGTCCTGACTTTC

D: NA
V: TRBV6-1
size: NA
J: TRBJ1-4
length: 17
CDR3: CASGYRRTDATNEKLFF
DNA: TGTGCCAGCGGTTACCGTAGGACAGATGCAACTAATGAAAAACTGTTTTTT

D: TRBD2
V: TRBV29-1
size: many
J: TRBJ2-3
length: 15
CDR3: CSVTGTSVGGDTQYF
DNA: TGCAGCGTAACCGGGACTAGCGTAGGGGGTGATACGCAGTATTTT

D: TRBD1
V: TRBV5-1
size: many
J: TRBJ2-7
length: 13
CDR3: CASSLGTGEEQYF
DNA: TGCGCCAGCAGCTTAGGGACAGGGGAGGAGCAGTACTTC

D: NA
V: TRBV5-1
size: many
J: TRBJ2-7
length: 13
CDR3: CASSLPDTYEQYF
DNA: TGCGCCAGCAGCTTGCCGGACACCTACGAGCAGTACTTC

D: NA
V: TRBV30
size: many
J: TRBJ1-1
length: 13
CDR3: CAWVGDGKTEAFF
DNA: TGTGCCTGGGTGGGGGATGGGAAGACTGAAGCTTTCTTT

D: TRBD1
V: TRBV14
size: few
J: TRBJ2-1
length: 15
CDR3: CASSLGTGVVYEQFF
DNA: TGTGCCAGCAGCCTTGGGACAGGGGTTGTCTATGAGCAGTTCTTC

D: NA
V: TRBV12-3/TRBV12-4
size: many
J: TRBJ2-2
length: 14
CDR3: CASSLGVSGGELFF
DNA: TGTGCCAGCAGTTTAGGTGTTTCTGGCGGGGAGCTGTTTTTT

D: NA
V: TRBV7-9
size: many
J: TRBJ1-1
length: 14
CDR3: CASTGGPGLVEAFF
DNA: TGTGCCAGCACCGGGGGCCCGGGATTGGTCGAAGCTTTCTTT

D: NA
V: TRBV6-2/TRBV6-3
size: NA
J: TRBJ2-7
length: 15
CDR3: CASSQFRGAFGEQYF
DNA: TGTGCCAGCAGTCAGTTTCGGGGGGCCTTTGGCGAGCAGTACTTC

D: TRBD2
V: TRBV7-6
size: NA
J: TRBJ2-1
length: 18
CDR3: CASSLANPLAGAYNEQFF
DNA: TGTGCCAGCAGCTTAGCCAACCCACTAGCGGGAGCCTACAATGAGCAGTTCTTC

D: NA
V: TRBV2
size: few
J: TRBJ2-7
length: 13
CDR3: CASSVRTAYEQYF
DNA: TGTGCCAGCAGTGTCCGTACGGCCTACGAGCAGTACTTC